This T cell receptor (beta chain) was found in a study of blood T cell repertoires in COVID-19. Study information: The United States, Italy and Spain were the sources of the acute and convalescent COVID-19 samples.

In the original processing: Amplification of reference gene primers was used by the study to estimate nucleated cell counts. Sequencing used immunoSEQ multiplex PCR; TCRdb keeps in-frame clones, though not all of them. The V and J calls and clone size were taken over from that table, and D and trimming were inferred from the DNA. The data hold about 180,000 clones, with 70% to 90% observed a single time. The CDR3 sequence is 14 residues long. V lost 4 bases and J lost 0, with 7 bases in between. CDR1 is SGHRS, CDR2 YFSETQ, per germline. V is TRBV5-1 and J is TRBJ2-2; D not resolved. The clonotype comes from a person aged 70 to 85 with COVID-19, enrolled during active disease. The sample was peripheral blood. The DNA of the CDR3 is TGCGCCAGCAGCGGGCAGACGAACACCGGGGAGCTGTTTTTT. Its translation: CASSGQTNTGELFF.